The rows below give T cell receptor beta chains drawn from one sample of a study of blood T cells in healthy people across ages. TCRdb fed the 5' RACE reads into MiXCR, producing one record per CDR3 protein. The table shows about 1.4 million distinct CDR3 sequences, with roughly 59% occurring only once. Sequencing used blood. The receptor source for this set is a man aged 18 to 29 in good health. Each CDR3 is given with its conserved first and last residue. A D gene is named only where the DNA matches it firmly. The size entry is marked missing in some rows and otherwise reads once, few, many or a size class.

size: few
D: .
V: TRBV4-3
length: 14
J: TRBJ1-4
DNA: TGCGCCAGCAGCCAAGAGAGGCAGTCTGAAAAACTGTTTTTT
CDR3: CASSQERQSEKLFF

size: .
D: .
V: TRBV20-1
length: 15
J: TRBJ1-4
DNA: TGCAGTGCTAGAGAACCGGCACCTTGGAATGAAAAACTGTTTTTT
CDR3: CSAREPAPWNEKLFF

size: .
D: .
V: TRBV6-2/TRBV6-3
length: 12
J: TRBJ2-1
DNA: TGTGCCAGCAGTTACGGGACACAGAATCAGTTCTTC
CDR3: CASSYGTQNQFF

size: .
D: TRBD2
V: TRBV6-5
length: 15
J: TRBJ2-1
DNA: TGCGCCAGCAGCCCCGGACTAGCGCTCTACAATGAGCAGTTCTTC
CDR3: CASSPGLALYNEQFF

size: .
D: TRBD2
V: TRBV6-6
length: 16
J: TRBJ2-4
DNA: TGTGCCAGCAGGGACGCGGCGGGAGGGAACAAAAACATTCAGTACTTC
CDR3: CASRDAAGGNKNIQYF

size: .
D: .
V: TRBV5-6
length: 17
J: TRBJ2-7
DNA: TGTGCCAGCAGCTTGGAAAAGTGGGGGTCACTTAGTTACGAGCAGTACTTC
CDR3: CASSLEKWGSLSYEQYF

size: .
D: .
V: TRBV6-1
length: 14
J: TRBJ1-3
DNA: TGTGCCAGCAGACTGACCCAAACTGGAAACACCATATATTTT
CDR3: CASRLTQTGNTIYF

size: .
D: .
V: TRBV11-2
length: 13
J: TRBJ2-5
DNA: TGTGCCAGCAGCCGGGCGACCGAAGAGACCCAGTACTTC
CDR3: CASSRATEETQYF

size: .
D: TRBD2
V: TRBV29-1
length: 13
J: TRBJ2-1
DNA: TGCAGCGTTGTCACTAGCGGGTACAATGATCAGTTCTTC
CDR3: CSVVTSGYNDQFF

size: .
D: TRBD1
V: TRBV6-1
length: 16
J: TRBJ1-5
DNA: TGTGCCAGCAGTGAAGATCAGGGGGCTAGCAATCAGCCCCAGCATTTT
CDR3: CASSEDQGASNQPQHF

size: few
D: .
V: TRBV5-1
length: 18
J: TRBJ2-6
DNA: TGCGCCAGCAGTTTAACCGGGGCTCTGCTCTCTGGGGCCAACGTCCTGACTTTC
CDR3: CASSLTGALLSGANVLTF

size: .
D: TRBD2
V: TRBV4-1
length: 16
J: TRBJ2-7
DNA: TGCGCCAGCAGCCAAGAAGGGACTAGTAGTGGGTACGAGCAGTACTTC
CDR3: CASSQEGTSSGYEQYF

size: .
D: .
V: TRBV12-3/TRBV12-4
length: 15
J: TRBJ2-3
DNA: TGTGCCAGCAGTTTGGTACTGCCCCCCACAGATACGCAGTATTTT
CDR3: CASSLVLPPTDTQYF

size: .
D: .
V: TRBV7-2
length: 16
J: TRBJ2-1
DNA: TGTGCCAGCAGCCCCCAGTCTCAGCCCACCTACAATGAGCAGTTCTTC
CDR3: CASSPQSQPTYNEQFF

size: .
D: .
V: TRBV4-1
length: 12
J: TRBJ2-1
DNA: TGCGCCAGCAGCCAAGTCTATGGTGAGCAGTTCTTC
CDR3: CASSQVYGEQFF

size: .
D: TRBD2
V: TRBV20-1
length: 13
J: TRBJ2-7
DNA: TGCAGTGCTGCGCGGGGGTCGGCCTACGAGCAGTACTTC
CDR3: CSAARGSAYEQYF

size: .
D: TRBD2
V: TRBV4-1
length: 17
J: TRBJ2-1
DNA: TGCGCCAGCAGGCCTACCCGACTAGCGGGAGAGCTTGGCGGGTCGTTCTTC
CDR3: CASRPTRLAGELGGSFF

size: .
D: .
V: TRBV6-2/TRBV6-3
length: 13
J: TRBJ1-2
DNA: TGTGCCAGCAGCCCTAGTATGAACTATGGCTACACCTTC
CDR3: CASSPSMNYGYTF

size: .
D: .
V: TRBV12-3/TRBV12-4
length: 14
J: TRBJ2-5
DNA: TGTGCCAGCAGTTTAAGGACGGTATTGGGAGAGCAGTACTTC
CDR3: CASSLRTVLGEQYF

size: .
D: .
V: TRBV27
length: 16
J: TRBJ2-7
DNA: TGTGCCAGCAGTTTATATGCCAACCTCGAAACCTACGAGAAGTACTTC
CDR3: CASSLYANLETYEKYF

size: .
D: .
V: TRBV10-3
length: 13
J: TRBJ2-2
DNA: TGTGCCATCAGTGAGTCGACGGGCGGGGAGCTGTTTTTT
CDR3: CAISESTGGELFF

size: few
D: .
V: TRBV11-3
length: 19
J: TRBJ2-7
DNA: TGTGCCAGCAGCTTAGACCTCCTTTTCCGGGACGGCGAACACTACGAGCAGTACTTC
CDR3: CASSLDLLFRDGEHYEQYF

size: .
D: TRBD1
V: TRBV19
length: 14
J: TRBJ2-2
DNA: TGTGCCAGTACTGTCACAGGGGACACCGGGGAGCTGTTTTTT
CDR3: CASTVTGDTGELFF

size: once
D: TRBD2
V: TRBV4-3
length: 18
J: TRBJ2-1
DNA: TGCGCCAGCAGCCAAGAAGGGATTGCGGGGGGAACCTACAATGAGCAGTTCTTC
CDR3: CASSQEGIAGGTYNEQFF

size: .
D: .
V: TRBV9
length: 14
J: TRBJ2-7
DNA: TGTGCCAGCGGCGTAGATAAGGGACGCTACGAGCAGTACTTC
CDR3: CASGVDKGRYEQYF

size: .
D: .
V: TRBV12-3/TRBV12-4
length: 12
J: TRBJ1-1
DNA: TGTGCCAGCACAGGGGATAGCACTGAAGCTTTCTTT
CDR3: CASTGDSTEAFF

size: .
D: .
V: TRBV5-1
length: 15
J: TRBJ2-7
DNA: TGCGCCAGCAGCGTCTCTTACGGACAGTACAACGAGCAGTACTTC
CDR3: CASSVSYGQYNEQYF

size: .
D: TRBD1
V: TRBV9
length: 15
J: TRBJ1-2
DNA: TGTGCCAGCAGCCTCCTTACAGGGAAGGGACAGGGCTACACCTTC
CDR3: CASSLLTGKGQGYTF

size: .
D: .
V: TRBV2
length: 13
J: TRBJ2-3
DNA: TGTGCCAGCAGTGAGGCCATCTTCGGGACCGCGTATTTT
CDR3: CASSEAIFGTAYF

size: .
D: .
V: TRBV5-1
length: 12
J: TRBJ1-5
DNA: TGCGCCAGCAGGTTAAGAAGAGCCGGCCAGCATTTT
CDR3: CASRLRRAGQHF

size: once
D: TRBD2
V: TRBV4-2
length: 16
J: TRBJ2-7
DNA: TGTGCCAGCAGCCTTGAAGGACTAGCGGGAGTTGATGAGCAGTACTTC
CDR3: CASSLEGLAGVDEQYF

size: .
D: TRBD2
V: TRBV7-6
length: 16
J: TRBJ2-7
DNA: TGTGCCAGCAGCCAAACCTTAGCGGGAGTCTTAAATGAGCAGTACTTC
CDR3: CASSQTLAGVLNEQYF

size: few
D: .
V: TRBV29-1
length: 13
J: TRBJ1-2
DNA: TGCAGCGTCTCGTCTGATTCCTTTTATGGCTACACCTTC
CDR3: CSVSSDSFYGYTF

size: .
D: .
V: TRBV6-1
length: 14
J: TRBJ2-2
DNA: TGTGCCAGCAGTGAAATGAGTCGTGTCGGGGAGCTGTTTTTT
CDR3: CASSEMSRVGELFF

size: .
D: .
V: TRBV19
length: 16
J: TRBJ2-5
DNA: TGTGCCAGTAGTTTCGAGGGGAGACAGCCTCGCCGGACCCAGTACTTC
CDR3: CASSFEGRQPRRTQYF

size: .
D: .
V: TRBV3-1
length: 15
J: TRBJ2-7
DNA: TGTGCCAGCAGCCAAGAACTAGTTTGGACCTACGAGCAGTACTTC
CDR3: CASSQELVWTYEQYF

size: few
D: .
V: TRBV25-1
length: 15
J: TRBJ2-5
DNA: TGTGCCAGCAGTGATCCCGACACTTACCAAGAGACCCAGTACTTC
CDR3: CASSDPDTYQETQYF

size: .
D: TRBD1
V: TRBV29-1
length: 15
J: TRBJ2-7
DNA: TGCAGCGTTGAGCTACCGGGACAGGGCTCCTACGAGCAGTACTTC
CDR3: CSVELPGQGSYEQYF

size: .
D: .
V: TRBV18
length: 17
J: TRBJ1-4
DNA: TGTGCCAGCTCAGCGGACACCTCCTTTGCAACTAATGAAAAACTGTTTTTT
CDR3: CASSADTSFATNEKLFF

size: few
D: .
V: TRBV4-1
length: 13
J: TRBJ2-3
DNA: TGCGCCAGCAGCCCTCTGGTCACAGATACGCAGTATTTT
CDR3: CASSPLVTDTQYF

size: .
D: TRBD1
V: TRBV9
length: 15
J: TRBJ1-2
DNA: TGTGCCAGCAGCGGTGATCAGGGGGATACCTATGGCTACACCTTC
CDR3: CASSGDQGDTYGYTF

size: .
D: .
V: TRBV10-3
length: 15
J: TRBJ2-7
DNA: TGTGCCATCACAGGAGACGGTAGCTCCTACAATGAGCAGTACTTC
CDR3: CAITGDGSSYNEQYF

size: .
D: .
V: TRBV29-1
length: 13
J: TRBJ1-2
DNA: TGCAGCGTTTTCAGGGCTACTAACTATGGCTACACCTTC
CDR3: CSVFRATNYGYTF

size: .
D: .
V: TRBV6-2/TRBV6-3
length: 16
J: TRBJ1-1
DNA: TGTGCCAGCGGGTTATCAGGAAAGGGCATGAAGACTGAAGCTTTCTTT
CDR3: CASGLSGKGMKTEAFF

size: few
D: .
V: TRBV6-2/TRBV6-3
length: 12
J: TRBJ1-1
DNA: TGTGCCAGCAGTTGGAGAGGCACTGAAGCTTTCTTT
CDR3: CASSWRGTEAFF

size: .
D: TRBD1
V: TRBV7-9
length: 15
J: TRBJ2-7
DNA: TGTGCCAGCAGCTTAGATGGGACAGGGCCCTACGAGCAGTACTTC
CDR3: CASSLDGTGPYEQYF

size: .
D: .
V: TRBV20-1
length: 14
J: TRBJ2-5
DNA: TGCAGTGCTAGTGGGGCAGCTCGAGAGGAGACCCAGTACTTC
CDR3: CSASGAAREETQYF

size: .
D: TRBD1
V: TRBV29-1
length: 16
J: TRBJ1-2
DNA: TGCAGCGTGCGACCCTTGGGGCAGGGGGCTAACTATGGCTACACCTTC
CDR3: CSVRPLGQGANYGYTF

size: .
D: .
V: TRBV5-5
length: 16
J: TRBJ2-2
DNA: TGTGCCAGCAGCCCGGGAGTAGCGGAGTTTACCGGGGAGCTGTTTTTT
CDR3: CASSPGVAEFTGELFF

size: .
D: .
V: TRBV28
length: 15
J: TRBJ2-3
DNA: TGTGCCAGCAGCCCCCCGCAGGGAAGAACAGATACGCAGTATTTT
CDR3: CASSPPQGRTDTQYF